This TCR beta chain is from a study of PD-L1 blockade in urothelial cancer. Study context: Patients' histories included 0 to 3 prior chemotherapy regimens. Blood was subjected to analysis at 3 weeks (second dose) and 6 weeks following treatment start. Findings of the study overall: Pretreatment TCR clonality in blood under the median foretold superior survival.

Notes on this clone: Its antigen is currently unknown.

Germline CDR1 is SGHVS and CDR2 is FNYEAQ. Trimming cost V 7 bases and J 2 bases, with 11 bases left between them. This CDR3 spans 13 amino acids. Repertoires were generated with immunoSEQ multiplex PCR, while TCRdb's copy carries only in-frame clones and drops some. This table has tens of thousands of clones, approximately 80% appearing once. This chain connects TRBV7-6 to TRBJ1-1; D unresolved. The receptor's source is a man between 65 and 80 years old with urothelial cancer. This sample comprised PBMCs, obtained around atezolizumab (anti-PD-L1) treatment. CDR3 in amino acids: CASMLSPNTEAFF. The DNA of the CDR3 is TGTGCCAGCATGTTAAGCCCCAACACTGAAGCTTTCTTT.